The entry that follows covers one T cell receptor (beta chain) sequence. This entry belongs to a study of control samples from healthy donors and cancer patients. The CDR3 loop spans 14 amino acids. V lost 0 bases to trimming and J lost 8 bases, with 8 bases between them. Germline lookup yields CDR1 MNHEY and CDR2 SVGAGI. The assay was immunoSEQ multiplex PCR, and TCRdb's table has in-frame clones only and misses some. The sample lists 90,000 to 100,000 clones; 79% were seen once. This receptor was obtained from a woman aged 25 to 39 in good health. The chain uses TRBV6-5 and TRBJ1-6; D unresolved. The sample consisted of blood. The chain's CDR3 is CASSYSSWDSPLHF. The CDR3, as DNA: TGTGCCAGCAGTTACTCGAGCTGGGATTCACCCCTCCACTTT.